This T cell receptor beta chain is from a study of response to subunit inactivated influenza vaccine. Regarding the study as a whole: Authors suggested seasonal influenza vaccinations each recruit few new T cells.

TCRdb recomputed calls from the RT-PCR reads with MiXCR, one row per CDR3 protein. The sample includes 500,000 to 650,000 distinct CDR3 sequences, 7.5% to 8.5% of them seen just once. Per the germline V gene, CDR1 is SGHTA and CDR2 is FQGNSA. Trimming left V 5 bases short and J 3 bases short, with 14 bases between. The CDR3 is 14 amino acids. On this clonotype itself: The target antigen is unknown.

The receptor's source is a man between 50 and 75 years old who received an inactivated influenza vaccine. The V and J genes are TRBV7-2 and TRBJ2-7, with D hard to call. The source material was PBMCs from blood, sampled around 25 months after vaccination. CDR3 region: CASSPSQGHYEQYF. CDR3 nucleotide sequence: TGTGCCAGCAGCCCCAGCCAAGGCCACTACGAGCAGTACTTC.